This TCR beta chain derives from a study of molecular identifiers for immune sequencing clone quantification. TCRdb re-called the PCR reads with MiXCR, one entry per CDR3 protein. The table includes under 600,000 distinct CDR3 sequences, about a quarter detected once. The CDR3 is 14 residues long. Deletions cut 0 bases from V and 5 bases from J, with 14 bases between. Germline values: CDR1 GTSNPN, CDR2 SVGIG (reference sequence). This chain uses TRBV30 with TRBJ2-7; D may be TRBD2 (6 bases). The source of this sequence is a human donor in good health. Some libraries in this study had Jurkat cell RNA spiked in. The sample was naive CD8+ T cells from blood, with Jurkat cell RNA spiked in. The subset denotes: FACS-sorted CD8+CD4-CCR7+CD45RA+ naive T cells. The CDR3 region is CAWSVGGKGDEQYF. In DNA, the CDR3 is TGTGCCTGGAGTGTCGGCGGGAAAGGGGACGAGCAGTACTTC. Drawing the rest from reference TRBV30 and TRBJ2-7, the complete variable domain is SQTIHQWPATLVQPVGSPLSLECTVEGTSNPNLYWYRQAAGRGLQLLFYSVGIGQISSEVPQNLSASRPQDRQFILSSKKLLLSDSGFYLCAWSVGGKGDEQYFGPGTRLTVT.